This TCR beta chain was observed in a study of cytomegalovirus exposure and HLA in healthy donors. The table came from immunoSEQ multiplex PCR; TCRdb's copy has only in-frame clones and leaves some out. This table holds about 130,000 clones, nearly 90% found once. The CDR3 runs 15 residues. Looked up from germline, CDR1 is GTSNPN and CDR2 is SVGIG (reference sequence). Trimming shortened V by 2 bases and J by 3 bases, and 14 bases separated the two germline ends. The donors were in the approximately 110-subject validation cohort; that cohort was separate from the roughly 660-subject first cohort. Study observations and caveats: Subsequent analysis found a tendency for first-cohort TCR clusters to co-occur within the 95 to 150 validation repertoires. In vitro checks showed that a few CMV-associated chains really do target CMV antigens. For most TCR sequences rarity was the rule, although some public TCRs occurred in many donors.

Turning to this clone: Antigen: not known.

This chain uses TRBV30 with TRBJ1-5; D remains unclear. The source material was PBMCs. The origin of this receptor is a woman between 18 and 30 years old in good health and CMV-seropositive. In nucleotides, the CDR3 is TGTGCCTGGAGTTCGGACGGACTTGACAATCAGCCCCAGCATTTT. Protein product: CAWSSDGLDNQPQHF.